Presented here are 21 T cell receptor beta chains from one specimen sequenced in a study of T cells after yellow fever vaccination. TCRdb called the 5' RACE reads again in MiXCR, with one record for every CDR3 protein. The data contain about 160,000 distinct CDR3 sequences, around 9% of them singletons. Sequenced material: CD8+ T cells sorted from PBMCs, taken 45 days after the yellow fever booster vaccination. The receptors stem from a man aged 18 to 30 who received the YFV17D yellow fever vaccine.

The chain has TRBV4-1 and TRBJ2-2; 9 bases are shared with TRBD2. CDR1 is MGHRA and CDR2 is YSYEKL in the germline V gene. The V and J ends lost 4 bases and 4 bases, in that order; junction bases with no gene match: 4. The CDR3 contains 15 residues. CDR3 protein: CASSPSGVGTGELFF. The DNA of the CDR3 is TGCGCCAGCAGCCCTAGCGGGGTGGGCACCGGGGAGCTGTTTTTT.

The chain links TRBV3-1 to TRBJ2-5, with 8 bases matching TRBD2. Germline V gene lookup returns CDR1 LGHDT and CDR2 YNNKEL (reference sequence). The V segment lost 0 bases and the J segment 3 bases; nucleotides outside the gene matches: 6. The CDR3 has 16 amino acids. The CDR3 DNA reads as TGTGCCAGCAGCCAAGAAACTAGCGGAGGGGAAGAGACCCAGTACTTC. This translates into CASSQETSGGEETQYF.

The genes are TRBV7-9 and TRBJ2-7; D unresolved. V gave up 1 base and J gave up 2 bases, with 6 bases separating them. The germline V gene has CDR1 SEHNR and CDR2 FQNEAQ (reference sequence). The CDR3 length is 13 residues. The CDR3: CASSLGATYEQYV. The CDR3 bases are TGTGCCAGCAGCTTAGGGGCGACCTACGAGCAGTACGTC.

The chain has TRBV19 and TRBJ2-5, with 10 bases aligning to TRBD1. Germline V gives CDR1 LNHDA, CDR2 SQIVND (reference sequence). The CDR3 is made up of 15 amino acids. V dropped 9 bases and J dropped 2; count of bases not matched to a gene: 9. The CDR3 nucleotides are TGTGCCAGCAGCAAGCGGGACAGGGGTCAAGAGACCCAGTACTTC. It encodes CASSKRDRGQETQYF.

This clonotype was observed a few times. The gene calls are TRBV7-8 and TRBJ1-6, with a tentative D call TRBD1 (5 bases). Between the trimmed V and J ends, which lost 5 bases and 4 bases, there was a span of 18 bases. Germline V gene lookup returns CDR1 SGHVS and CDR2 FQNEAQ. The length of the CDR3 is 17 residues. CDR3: CASSPWGRGEYNSPLHF. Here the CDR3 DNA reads TGTGCCAGCAGCCCCTGGGGCAGAGGGGAGTATAATTCACCCCTCCACTTT.

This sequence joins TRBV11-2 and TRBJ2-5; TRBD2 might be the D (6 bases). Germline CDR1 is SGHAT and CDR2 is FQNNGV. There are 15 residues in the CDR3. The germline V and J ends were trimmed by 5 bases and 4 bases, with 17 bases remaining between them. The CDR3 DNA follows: TGTGCCAGCAGCCCGAGACTAGAGTTGGTAGAGACCCAGTACTTC. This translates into CASSPRLELVETQYF.

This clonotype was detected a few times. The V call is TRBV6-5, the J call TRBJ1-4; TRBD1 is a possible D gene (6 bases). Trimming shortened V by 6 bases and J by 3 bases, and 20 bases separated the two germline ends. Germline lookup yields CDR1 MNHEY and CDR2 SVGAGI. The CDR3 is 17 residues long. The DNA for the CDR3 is TGTGCCAGCAGCAAGGCCACAGGGATGACAGCTAATGAAAAACTGTTTTTT. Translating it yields CASSKATGMTANEKLFF.

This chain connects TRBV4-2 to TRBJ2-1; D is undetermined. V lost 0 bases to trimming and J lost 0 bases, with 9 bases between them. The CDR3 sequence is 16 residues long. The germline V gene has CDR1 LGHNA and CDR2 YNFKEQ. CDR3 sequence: CASSQEASSSYNEQFF. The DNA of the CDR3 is TGTGCCAGCAGCCAAGAGGCCTCTAGCTCCTACAATGAGCAGTTCTTC.

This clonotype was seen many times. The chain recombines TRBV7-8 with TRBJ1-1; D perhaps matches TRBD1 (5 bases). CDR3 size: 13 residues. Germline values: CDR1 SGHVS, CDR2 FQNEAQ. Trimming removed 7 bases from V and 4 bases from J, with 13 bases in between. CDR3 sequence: CASNPLGGTEAFF. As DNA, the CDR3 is TGTGCCAGCAACCCACTGGGGGGCACTGAAGCTTTCTTT.

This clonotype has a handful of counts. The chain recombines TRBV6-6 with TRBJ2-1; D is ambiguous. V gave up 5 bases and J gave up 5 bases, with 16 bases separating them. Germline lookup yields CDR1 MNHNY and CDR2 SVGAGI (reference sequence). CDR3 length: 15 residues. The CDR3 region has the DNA TGTGCCAGCAGTCGCCGTGGAAAGATCAACAATGAGCAGTTCTTC. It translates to CASSRRGKINNEQFF.

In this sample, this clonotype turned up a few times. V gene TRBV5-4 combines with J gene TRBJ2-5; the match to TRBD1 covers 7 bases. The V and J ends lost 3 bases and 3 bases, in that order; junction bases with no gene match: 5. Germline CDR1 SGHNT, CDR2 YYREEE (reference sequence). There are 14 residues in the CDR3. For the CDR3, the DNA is TGTGCCAGCAGCTCAGGGACAGCCAAAGAGACCCAGTACTTC. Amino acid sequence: CASSSGTAKETQYF.

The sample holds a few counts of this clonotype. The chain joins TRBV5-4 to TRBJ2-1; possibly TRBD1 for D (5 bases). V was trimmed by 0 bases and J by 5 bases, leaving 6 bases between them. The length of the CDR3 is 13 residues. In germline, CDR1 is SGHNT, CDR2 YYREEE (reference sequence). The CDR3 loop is CASSLVGDNEQFF. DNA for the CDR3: TGTGCCAGCAGCTTGGTAGGGGACAATGAGCAGTTCTTC.

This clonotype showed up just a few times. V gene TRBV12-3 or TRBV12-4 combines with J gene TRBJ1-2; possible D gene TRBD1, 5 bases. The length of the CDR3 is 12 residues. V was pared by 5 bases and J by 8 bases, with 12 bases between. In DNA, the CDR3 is TGTGCCAGCAGTCCCGGGGGGGGAGGCTACACCTTC. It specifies CASSPGGGGYTF.

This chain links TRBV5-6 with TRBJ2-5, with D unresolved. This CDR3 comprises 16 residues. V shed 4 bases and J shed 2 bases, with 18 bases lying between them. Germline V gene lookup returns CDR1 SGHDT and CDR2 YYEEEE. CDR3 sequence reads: CASSPKDPGIQETQYF. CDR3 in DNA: TGTGCCAGCAGCCCCAAGGACCCCGGCATTCAAGAGACCCAGTACTTC.

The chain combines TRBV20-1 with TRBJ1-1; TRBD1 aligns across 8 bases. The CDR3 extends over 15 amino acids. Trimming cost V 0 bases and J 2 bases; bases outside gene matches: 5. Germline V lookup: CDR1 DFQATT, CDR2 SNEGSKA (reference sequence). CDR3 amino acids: CSARDQPGGNTEAFF. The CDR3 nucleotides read TGCAGTGCTAGAGATCAGCCAGGGGGCAACACTGAAGCTTTCTTT.

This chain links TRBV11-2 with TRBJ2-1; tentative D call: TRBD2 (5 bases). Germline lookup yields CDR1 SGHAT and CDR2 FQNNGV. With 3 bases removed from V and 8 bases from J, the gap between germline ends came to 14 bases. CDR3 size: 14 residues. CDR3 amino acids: CASSFDYNGHEQFF. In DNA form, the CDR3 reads TGTGCCAGCAGCTTCGACTATAACGGACATGAGCAGTTCTTC.

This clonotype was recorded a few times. The CDR3 protein is CASSLWGDVAEAFF. CDR3 DNA sequence: TGTGCCAGCAGCTTGTGGGGCGACGTGGCTGAAGCTTTCTTT. The chain uses TRBV7-2 and TRBJ1-1, with D maybe TRBD1 (5 bases). Germline V gene lookup returns CDR1 SGHTA and CDR2 FQGNSA. This CDR3 region has 14 residues. The germline V and J ends were trimmed by 3 bases and 6 bases, with 14 bases remaining between them. The whole variable domain, filled in from reference TRBV7-2 and TRBJ1-1, reads GAGVSQSPSNKVTEKGKDVELRCDPISGHTALYWYRQSLGQGLEFLIYFQGNSAPDKSGLPSDRFSAERTGGSVSTLTIQRTQQEDSAVYLCASSLWGDVAEAFFGQGTRLTVV.

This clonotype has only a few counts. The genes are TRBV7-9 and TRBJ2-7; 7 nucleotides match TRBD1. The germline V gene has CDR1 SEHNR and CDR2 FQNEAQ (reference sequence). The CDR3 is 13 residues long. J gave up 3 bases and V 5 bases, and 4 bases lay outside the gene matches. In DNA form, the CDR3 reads TGTGCCAGCAGCCAGGGACAGATCTACGAGCAGTACGTC. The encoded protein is CASSQGQIYEQYV.

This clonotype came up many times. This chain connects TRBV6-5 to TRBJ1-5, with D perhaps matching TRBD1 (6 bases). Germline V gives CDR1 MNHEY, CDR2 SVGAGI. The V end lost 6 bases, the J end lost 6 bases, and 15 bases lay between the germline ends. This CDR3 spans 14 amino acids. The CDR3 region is CASSPSDSPQPQHF. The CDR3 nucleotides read TGTGCCAGCAGCCCCTCGGACAGTCCTCAGCCCCAGCATTTT.

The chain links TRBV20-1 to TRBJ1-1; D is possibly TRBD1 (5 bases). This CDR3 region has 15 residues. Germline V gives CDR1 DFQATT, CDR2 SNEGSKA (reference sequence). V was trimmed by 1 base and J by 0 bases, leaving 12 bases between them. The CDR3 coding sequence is TGCAGTGCTAGAGGCCGGCAGGGTTTGAACACTGAAGCTTTCTTT. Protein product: CSARGRQGLNTEAFF.

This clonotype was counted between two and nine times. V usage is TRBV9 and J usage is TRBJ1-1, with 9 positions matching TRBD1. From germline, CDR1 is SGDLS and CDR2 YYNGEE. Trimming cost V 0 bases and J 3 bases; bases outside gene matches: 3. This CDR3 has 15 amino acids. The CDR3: CASSVGGTGHTEAFF. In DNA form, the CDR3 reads TGTGCCAGCAGCGTAGGAGGGACAGGGCACACTGAAGCTTTCTTT.